A single sample gave rise to the 17 T cell receptor beta chains below, sequenced in a study of control samples from healthy donors and cancer patients. The protocol was immunoSEQ multiplex PCR, while the TCRdb copy is restricted to in-frame clones and leaves out a portion. The sample lists some 90,000 clones, roughly 89% occurring once. Input material: blood. The receptors come from an older woman in good health.

The chain carries TRBV6-1 and TRBJ2-7; D not certain. This CDR3 has 13 residues. Germline lookup yields CDR1 MNHNS and CDR2 SASEGT. Trimming stripped 1 base from V and 2 bases from J, with 6 bases between. CDR3: CASSEDETYEQYF. The CDR3, as DNA: TGTGCCAGCAGTGAAGATGAGACCTACGAGCAGTACTTC.

The rearrangement links TRBV3-1 (or the pseudogene TRBV3-2) to TRBJ2-1; 11 bases match TRBD2. The junction had 9 bases not matched to a gene; V was cut back by 1 base and J by 4 bases. Germline V gives CDR1 LGHDT, CDR2 YNNKEL (reference sequence). CDR3 size: 18 residues. CDR3 sequence reads: CASSQVGIGTSGYNEQFF. The CDR3, as DNA: TGTGCCAGCAGCCAAGTTGGGATCGGGACTAGCGGTTACAATGAGCAGTTCTTC.

The rearrangement uses TRBV5-6 and TRBJ2-1; D is unresolved. Germline loops: CDR1 SGHDT, CDR2 YYEEEE. This CDR3 region has 12 residues. V lost 3 bases and J 3 bases, leaving 4 bases between the germline ends. CDR3 sequence reads: CASSSGYNEQFF. The CDR3 DNA follows: TGTGCCAGCAGCTCGGGCTACAATGAGCAGTTCTTC.

This sequence joins TRBV6-1 and TRBJ2-1, with D perhaps TRBD1 (5 bases). The V gene lost 3 bases and the J gene lost 4 bases, with 19 bases spanning the gap. Germline values: CDR1 MNHNS, CDR2 SASEGT. This CDR3 region has 17 residues. The CDR3 reads CASSEQTDLFRYNEQFF. CDR3 in DNA: TGTGCCAGCAGTGAGCAGACAGATCTTTTCCGATACAATGAGCAGTTCTTC.

A few counts support this clone. The V gene is TRBV7-9, the J gene TRBJ2-7; 9 bases map to TRBD2. Losses at the gene ends were 4 bases for V and 4 bases for J; bases not matched to a gene: 11. The CDR3 length is 16 residues. Looked up from germline, CDR1 is SEHNR and CDR2 is FQNEAQ (reference sequence). The CDR3 spells CASSSISGSNRYEQYF. In DNA form, the CDR3 reads TGTGCCAGCAGCTCAATTAGCGGGAGCAATAGGTACGAGCAGTACTTC.

This chain connects TRBV5-4 to TRBJ2-1; TRBD2 aligns across 10 bases. The V gene's germline CDR1 is SGHNT and CDR2 YYREEE (reference sequence). This CDR3 region has 15 residues. V gave up 0 bases and J gave up 4 bases; unmatched junction bases: 1. CDR3 nucleotide sequence: TGTGCCAGCAGCTTGGGACTAGCGGGTTACAATGAGCAGTTCTTC. It specifies CASSLGLAGYNEQFF.

The chain uses TRBV6-5 and TRBJ1-1, with TRBD1 matching 9 bases. This CDR3 is built from 15 residues. The germline gives CDR1 MNHEY, CDR2 SVGAGI. The trim removed 9 bases at V and 0 bases at J, leaving 8 bases unmatched. The CDR3 spells CASGSQGALNTEAFF. CDR3 sequence (DNA): TGTGCCAGTGGGTCACAGGGGGCGTTGAACACTGAAGCTTTCTTT.

The chain joins TRBV5-1 to TRBJ2-5; D possibly corresponds to TRBD1 (6 bases). CDR1 SGHRS and CDR2 YFSETQ come from the germline V gene. V lost 1 base to trimming and J lost 1 base, with 11 bases between them. The CDR3 loop spans 15 amino acids. This CDR3 reads CASSLTGTTQETQYF. The DNA for the CDR3 is TGCGCCAGCAGCTTGACAGGGACCACCCAAGAGACCCAGTACTTC.

V gene TRBV28 combines with J gene TRBJ2-3; D not resolved. Germline V CDR1 and CDR2: MDHEN, SYDVKM. V gave up 1 base and J gave up 1 base, with 9 bases separating them. The CDR3 length is 15 residues. The CDR3 spells CASSLSGRGTDTQYF. CDR3 DNA: TGTGCCAGCAGTTTATCCGGAAGGGGCACAGATACGCAGTATTTT.

This clone was seen just once. CDR3: CASSLQPDTQYF. CDR3 in DNA: TGTGCCAGCAGCTTACAACCAGATACGCAGTATTTT. The rearrangement uses TRBV11-3 and TRBJ2-3; no firm D call. The length of the CDR3 is 12 residues. The germline V and J ends were trimmed by 2 bases and 4 bases, with 4 bases remaining between them. The germline gives CDR1 SGHNT, CDR2 YENEEA.

This chain connects TRBV11-2 to TRBJ1-1; 8 nucleotides line up with TRBD1. The CDR3 length is 14 residues. The V segment lost 4 bases and the J segment 4 bases; nucleotides outside the gene matches: 5. The germline CDR1 and CDR2 sequences are SGHAT and FQNNGV. CDR3 coding DNA: TGTGCCAGCAGCTCCCAGGGGGCGGGCACTGAAGCTTTCTTT. Translated: CASSSQGAGTEAFF.

The chain has TRBV5-1 and TRBJ1-4; D is unresolved. V was clipped by 6 bases and J by 7 bases, with 16 bases between them. The germline V gene encodes CDR1 SGHRS and CDR2 YFSETQ. The CDR3 is 14 amino acids. CDR3 sequence: CASKLRSESEKLFF. For the CDR3, the DNA is TGCGCCAGCAAACTTCGGAGCGAGTCTGAAAAACTGTTTTTT.

The chain recombines TRBV18 with TRBJ1-1; perhaps TRBD1 as D (6 bases). Trimming cost V 0 bases and J 0 bases, with 14 bases left between them. This CDR3 region has 17 residues. Germline assignment: CDR1 KGHSH and CDR2 LQKENI. The CDR3 region has the DNA TGTGCCAGCTCACCACCCAGCAGGGGAGGGATGAACACTGAAGCTTTCTTT. Amino acids: CASSPPSRGGMNTEAFF.

The rearrangement uses TRBV2 and TRBJ1-1; TRBD1 might be the D (5 bases). V dropped 6 bases and J dropped 5 bases, with 13 bases sitting between them. The CDR3 length is 13 residues. Germline V gene data show CDR1 as SNHLY and CDR2 as FYNNEI. CDR3 loop: CASRGQPGTEAFF. DNA of the CDR3: TGTGCCAGCAGAGGACAACCGGGGACTGAAGCTTTCTTT. The full variable domain, its missing parts supplied by reference TRBV2 and TRBJ1-1, is EPEVTQTPSHQVTQMGQEVILRCVPISNHLYFYWYRQILGQKVEFLVSFYNNEISEKSEIFDDQFSVERPDGSNFTLKIRSTKLEDSAMYFCASRGQPGTEAFFGQGTRLTVV.

This chain uses TRBV3-1 (or the pseudogene TRBV3-2) with TRBJ1-1, with a weak D call TRBD1 (5 bases). The V and J ends lost 7 bases and 0 bases respectively, with 15 bases between them. Germline V gene sequence: CDR1 LGHDT, CDR2 YNNKEL (reference sequence). The CDR3 sequence is 15 residues long. In DNA, the CDR3 is TGTGCCAGCAACAATCGGGACCTCATGAACACTGAAGCTTTCTTT. Amino acid sequence: CASNNRDLMNTEAFF.

This chain connects TRBV4-2 to TRBJ2-3; 8 positions match TRBD2. CDR1 is LGHNA and CDR2 is YNFKEQ in the germline V gene. This CDR3 is built from 16 residues. V trimming: 6 bases; J trimming: 2 bases; junction bases outside the gene matches: 10. In nucleotides, the CDR3 is TGTGCCAGCAGGAAGATAATTAGCGGGGACACAGATACGCAGTATTTT. Translation gives CASRKIISGDTDTQYF.

The chain uses TRBV10-3 and TRBJ1-1; TRBD1 matches 7 bases. This CDR3 is 15 amino acids long. V shed 2 bases, J shed 2 bases, and the junction held 5 bases outside the gene matches. CDR1 and CDR2 (germline): ENHRY, SYGVKD. Here the CDR3 reads CAISERGPINTEAFF. The CDR3 DNA reads as TGTGCCATCAGTGAGAGGGGGCCGATAAACACTGAAGCTTTCTTT.